Each of the 30 T cell receptor beta chains below was sequenced from the same sample in a study of blood T cell repertoires in COVID-19. Data came from immunoSEQ multiplex PCR; TCRdb stores just in-frame clones and leaves some out. The data hold about 670,000 clones, with around 90% observed a single time. Sequenced: peripheral blood. Every receptor here comes from a woman aged 18-30 years with acute or convalescent COVID-19.

The chain has TRBV5-5 and TRBJ2-7; TRBD2 is a possible D gene (7 bases). CDR3 length equals 16 residues. The germline gives CDR1 SGHKS, CDR2 YYEKEE (reference sequence). The V end lost 0 bases, the J end lost 2 bases, and 15 bases lay between the germline ends. CDR3 protein: CASSLVLGGVAYEQYF. The CDR3 DNA follows: TGTGCCAGCAGCTTGGTCTTAGGGGGGGTAGCCTACGAGCAGTACTTC. Full variable domain (outside the CDR3, taken from reference TRBV5-5 and TRBJ2-7): DAGVTQSPTHLIKTRGQQVTLRCSPISGHKSVSWYQQVLGQGPQFIFQYYEKEERGRGNFPDRFSARQFPNYSSELNVNALLLGDSALYLCASSLVLGGVAYEQYFGPGTRLTVT.

This clone occurred once. The rearrangement links TRBV6-4 to TRBJ2-3; 10 bases align to TRBD2. Germline V gene lookup returns CDR1 MRHNA and CDR2 SNTAGT. The CDR3 sequence is 15 residues long. Trimming at V came to 6 bases and at J to 6 bases, leaving 9 bases not matched to a gene. CDR3 loop: CASSTLAGSPDTQYF. CDR3 nucleotide sequence: TGTGCCAGCAGCACACTAGCGGGGAGCCCCGATACGCAGTATTTT.

The V call is TRBV6-5, the J call TRBJ1-2; 9 bases align to TRBD1. Germline values: CDR1 MNHEY, CDR2 SVGAGI. This CDR3 spans 13 amino acids. The J segment lost 1 base and the V segment lost 8 bases, leaving 2 bases of the junction unmatched. Written as DNA, the CDR3 is TGTGCCAGCCGGACAGGGGTTAACTATGGCTACACCTTC. Its protein is CASRTGVNYGYTF.

The chain links TRBV27 to TRBJ1-6, with D hard to call. Per germline, CDR1 MNHEY and CDR2 SMNVEV (reference sequence). Trimming took 6 bases from V and 7 from J, leaving 13 bases between them. The length of the CDR3 is 14 residues. The CDR3, as DNA: TGTGCCAGCAGCTCCAGTCTACAGAATTCACCCCTCCACTTT. Translating gives CASSSSLQNSPLHF.

V is TRBV7-9 and J is TRBJ2-1; 12 nucleotides line up with TRBD2. The CDR3 consists of 17 residues. CDR1 and CDR2 from the germline V gene are SEHNR and FQNEAQ (reference sequence). After removal of 2 bases from V and 5 bases from J, the junction contained 7 bases not matched to a gene. For the CDR3, the DNA is TGTGCCAGCAGCTTAATGCTAGCGGGGGGGTACCACAATGAGCAGTTCTTC. This codes for CASSLMLAGGYHNEQFF.

The chain couples TRBV5-4 to TRBJ1-3; a weak D match, TRBD1 (5 bases). V was trimmed by 3 bases and J by 8 bases, leaving 9 bases between them. Germline V gene data show CDR1 as SGHNT and CDR2 as YYREEE (reference sequence). The CDR3 loop spans 12 amino acids. In DNA form, the CDR3 reads TGTGCCAGCAGCTGGGGAGGGGACACCATATATTTT. Translation gives CASSWGGDTIYF.

This clone was seen only once. The chain links TRBV3-1 (or the pseudogene TRBV3-2) to TRBJ2-7, with 7 bases that match TRBD1. The germline gives CDR1 LGHDT, CDR2 YNNKEL (reference sequence). V lost 4 bases and J lost 2; bases outside the gene matches: 5. The CDR3 runs 14 residues. Written as DNA, the CDR3 is TGTGCCAGCAGCCTCCGGCAGGGGGCCTACGAGCAGTACTTC. This encodes CASSLRQGAYEQYF.

This chain joins TRBV7-9 and TRBJ1-1; TRBD1 might be the D (6 bases). From germline, CDR1 is SEHNR and CDR2 FQNEAQ (reference sequence). Trimming pared 1 base from V and 4 bases from J, leaving 16 bases between. This CDR3 region has 16 residues. The CDR3, as DNA: TGTGCCAGCAGCTTAGTATTATGGGACACGTCCACTGAAGCTTTCTTT. Residues: CASSLVLWDTSTEAFF.

The V gene is TRBV24-1, the J gene TRBJ2-2; tentative D call: TRBD1 (6 bases). There are 15 residues in the CDR3. Trimming took 1 base from V and 5 from J, leaving 10 bases between them. Germline V gene data show CDR1 as KGHDR and CDR2 as SFDVKD. The CDR3, as DNA: TGTGCCACCAGTGATTTCGGACAGCCTACCGGGGAGCTGTTTTTT. Protein product: CATSDFGQPTGELFF.

The count of this clone is one. CDR3 bases: TGTGCCAGCAGCTTAGCAGGGGGCTTGCGGGGAGAAAAACTGTTTTTT. Encoded protein: CASSLAGGLRGEKLFF. J is TRBJ1-4 and V is TRBV7-2; 7 bases match TRBD1. V shed 0 bases and J 8 bases; nucleotides not matched to a gene: 9. This CDR3 spans 16 amino acids. CDR1 and CDR2 (germline): SGHTA, FQGNSA.

The chain carries TRBV7-3 and TRBJ1-1; the match to TRBD1 covers 8 bases. Germline trimming cut 5 bases from V and 1 base from J; bases unmatched to any gene: 3. Looked up from germline, CDR1 is SGHTA and CDR2 is FQGTGA. The CDR3 covers 14 residues. This chain's CDR3 is CASSVDRGNTEAFF. Written as DNA, the CDR3 is TGTGCCAGCAGCGTAGACAGGGGGAACACTGAAGCTTTCTTT.

The genes are TRBV3-1 (or the pseudogene TRBV3-2) and TRBJ2-3; D gene unclear. The CDR3 runs 15 residues. Between the trimmed V and J ends, which lost 5 bases and 5 bases, there was a span of 17 bases. Germline CDR1 and CDR2: LGHDT and YNNKEL (reference sequence). CDR3: CASSAQTVLGDTQYF. For the CDR3, the DNA is TGTGCCAGCAGCGCCCAGACTGTTCTGGGAGATACGCAGTATTTT.

V usage is TRBV19 and J usage is TRBJ2-2; 10 bases fit TRBD1. J was trimmed by 7 bases and V by 3 bases; bases with no gene match: 8. Germline V gene lookup returns CDR1 LNHDA and CDR2 SQIVND (reference sequence). There are 16 residues in the CDR3. CDR3 sequence (DNA): TGTGCCAGTAGTATCAGAGACAGGGGGCTGGGCGGGGAGCTGTTTTTT. Translating gives CASSIRDRGLGGELFF.

The rearrangement links TRBV27 to TRBJ1-1, with a weak D call TRBD1 (6 bases). Trimming shortened V by 0 bases and J by 4 bases, and 18 bases separated the two germline ends. CDR1 MNHEY and CDR2 SMNVEV come from the germline V gene (reference sequence). The CDR3 runs to 17 residues. CDR3 in amino acids: CASSLSGLRGAGTEAFF. CDR3 DNA: TGTGCCAGCAGTTTATCGGGTCTCCGGGGGGCAGGCACTGAAGCTTTCTTT.

The gene calls are TRBV11-2 and TRBJ1-1, with D possibly TRBD1 on 6 matching bases. The CDR3 runs to 14 residues. Germline-derived CDR1 and CDR2 are SGHAT and FQNNGV. The V end lost 5 bases, the J end lost 7 bases, and 17 bases lay between the germline ends. CDR3 loop: CASSPQYRVHEAFF. For the CDR3, the DNA is TGTGCCAGCAGCCCACAATACAGGGTTCATGAAGCTTTCTTT. The full variable domain, completed using reference TRBV11-2 and TRBJ1-1, is EAGVAQSPRYKIIEKRQSVAFWCNPISGHATLYWYQQILGQGPKLLIQFQNNGVVDDSQLPKDRFSAERLKGVDSTLKIQPAKLEDSAVYLCASSPQYRVHEAFFGQGTRLTVV.

The chain couples TRBV4-1 to TRBJ1-3; 9 nucleotides match TRBD1. CDR1 MGHRA and CDR2 YSYEKL come from the germline V gene. With V trimmed by 0 bases and J by 0 bases, 3 bases remained unmatched. The CDR3 covers 17 residues. CDR3 sequence reads: CASSQDGTGNSGNTIYF. DNA for the CDR3: TGCGCCAGCAGCCAAGACGGGACAGGGAACTCTGGAAACACCATATATTTT.

V usage is TRBV21-1 and J usage is TRBJ2-6; TRBD2, the table's D call, lacks a check against the DNA. TRBV21-1 is an annotated pseudogene. There are 19 residues in the CDR3. The CDR3 bases are TGTGCCAGCAAATCCGGGACTAGCGGGGGTCCCTCTGGGGCCAACGTCCTGACTTTC. Its translation is CASKSGTSGGPSGANVLTF.

The chain couples TRBV6-5 to TRBJ2-1, with 8 bases identical to TRBD1. The CDR3 runs to 14 residues. V shed 5 bases and J 7 bases; nucleotides not matched to a gene: 7. Germline V gene sequence: CDR1 MNHEY, CDR2 SVGAGI. The chain's CDR3 is CASSTRTGQNEQFF. The DNA of the CDR3 is TGTGCCAGCAGTACCCGGACAGGGCAAAATGAGCAGTTCTTC.

The genes are TRBV6-4 and TRBJ1-6, with 7 bases aligning to TRBD1. From germline, CDR1 is MRHNA and CDR2 SNTAGT. Trimming took 6 bases from V and 9 from J; bases not matched to a gene: 11. CDR3 length: 15 residues. CDR3: CASSETGSLGSPLHF. CDR3 sequence (DNA): TGTGCCAGCAGCGAGACAGGGTCTCTGGGTTCACCCCTCCACTTT.

The chain recombines TRBV19 with TRBJ1-2; D may be TRBD1 (5 bases). Per the germline V gene, CDR1 is LNHDA and CDR2 is SQIVND (reference sequence). V was pared by 6 bases and J by 1 base, with 15 bases between. This CDR3 comprises 15 residues. The CDR3, as DNA: TGTGCCAGTAGCCTCACCAAGACAGTTAACTATGGCTACACCTTC. Translating gives CASSLTKTVNYGYTF.

The rearrangement joins TRBV9 to TRBJ2-1; unclear D gene. Trimming pared 2 bases from V and 1 base from J, leaving 10 bases between. The CDR3 consists of 15 residues. The germline CDR1 and CDR2 sequences are SGDLS and YYNGEE. The CDR3 region is CASSVSAFSYNEQFF. Here the CDR3 DNA reads TGTGCCAGCAGCGTTTCCGCGTTTTCCTACAATGAGCAGTTCTTC. Full variable domain (missing parts from reference TRBV9 and TRBJ2-1): DSGVTQTPKHLITATGQRVTLRCSPRSGDLSVYWYQQSLDQGLQFLIQYYNGEERAKGNILERFSAQQFPDLHSELNLSSLELGDSALYFCASSVSAFSYNEQFFGPGTRLTVL.

This clone was recorded once. The chain joins TRBV28 to TRBJ2-5; tentative D call: TRBD1 (6 bases). The germline CDR1 and CDR2 sequences are MDHEN and SYDVKM. The CDR3 length is 14 residues. The V and J ends lost 6 bases and 4 bases respectively, with 15 bases between them. The CDR3 loop is CASRRVGQLETQYF. CDR3 DNA: TGTGCCAGCAGGCGGGTAGGACAGCTAGAGACCCAGTACTTC.

The chain is built from TRBV2 and TRBJ1-2; TRBD1 might be the D (6 bases). The V gene's germline CDR1 is SNHLY and CDR2 FYNNEI. There are 13 residues in the CDR3. Trimming left V 1 base short and J 4 bases short, with 7 bases between. CDR3 bases: TGTGCCAGCAGTGAAGGAGGGGGCTATGGCTACACCTTC. Amino acid sequence: CASSEGGGYGYTF.

The chain uses TRBV7-2 and TRBJ1-2; D not resolved. The ends were cut back, 5 bases at V and 4 bases at J, with 14 bases in the middle. In germline, CDR1 is SGHTA, CDR2 FQGNSA. The CDR3 contains 14 residues. CDR3 in DNA: TGTGCCAGCAGCCGCGATCCGGGTTCCTATGGCTACACCTTC. It translates to CASSRDPGSYGYTF.

The chain joins TRBV10-2 to TRBJ1-2, with 7 positions matching TRBD1. The CDR3 loop spans 15 amino acids. Germline V gene sequence: CDR1 WSHSY, CDR2 SAAADI. With V trimmed by 0 bases and J by 6 bases, 7 bases remained unmatched. The CDR3: CASSESRTGTDGYTF. CDR3 nucleotide sequence: TGCGCCAGCAGTGAGTCCAGGACAGGAACGGATGGCTACACCTTC.

The chain couples TRBV9 to TRBJ1-1, with a tentative D call TRBD1 (5 bases). Trimming pared 4 bases from V and 5 bases from J, leaving 15 bases between. Germline assignment: CDR1 SGDLS and CDR2 YYNGEE. The CDR3 is 14 residues long. The CDR3 is CASSSQLGGTEAFF. CDR3 coding DNA: TGTGCCAGCAGCTCTCAGCTGGGGGGGACTGAAGCTTTCTTT.

The V and J genes are TRBV27 and TRBJ2-7, with 8 bases matching TRBD1. V lost 5 bases to trimming and J lost 4 bases; unmatched junction nucleotides: 10. Germline CDR1 reads MNHEY; CDR2 reads SMNVEV (reference sequence). CDR3 length equals 15 residues. CDR3 region: CASSVPGTGHYEQYF. CDR3 coding DNA: TGTGCCAGCAGTGTCCCCGGGACAGGCCATTACGAGCAGTACTTC.

The rearrangement joins TRBV7-8 to TRBJ2-1, with D possibly being TRBD1 (6 bases). V lost 8 bases and J 5 bases, leaving 13 bases between the germline ends. CDR1 SGHVS and CDR2 FQNEAQ come from the germline V gene. The CDR3 runs 13 residues. The CDR3 DNA follows: TGTGCCAGCCTGTTAGGGGGTGACAATGAGCAGTTCTTC. It codes for CASLLGGDNEQFF.

This chain links TRBV27 with TRBJ2-2, with 8 nucleotides matching TRBD1. CDR3 size: 17 residues. Germline loops: CDR1 MNHEY, CDR2 SMNVEV (reference sequence). J gave up 6 bases and V 2 bases, and 11 bases lay outside the gene matches. CDR3 nucleotides: TGTGCCAGCAGTTTAATCGTCAGGGGGCGCATCTCCGGGGAGCTGTTTTTT. Its protein is CASSLIVRGRISGELFF.

The chain links TRBV5-1 to TRBJ1-6; possible D gene TRBD1, 6 bases. Germline CDR1 is SGHRS and CDR2 is YFSETQ. V was cut by 0 bases and J by 6 bases, with 16 bases left in between. The CDR3 is made up of 17 amino acids. For the CDR3, the DNA is TGCGCCAGCAGCTTGGTAGCCCAAGGACAGTCTAATTCACCCCTCCACTTT. Encoded protein: CASSLVAQGQSNSPLHF. The full variable domain, its missing parts supplied by reference TRBV5-1 and TRBJ1-6, is KAGVTQTPRYLIKTRGQQVTLSCSPISGHRSVSWYQQTPGQGLQFLFEYFSETQRNKGNFPGRFSGRQFSNSRSEMNVSTLELGDSALYLCASSLVAQGQSNSPLHFGNGTRLTVT.